The following is a T cell receptor beta chain sequence with its context. Its target is not known. Regions amplified from RNA transcripts were the TCR beta CDR3 regions. HTBI primers were used for first-round RT-PCR of the TCR CDR3. TCRdb reprocessed the multiplex PCR reads with MiXCR, giving one entry per CDR3 protein. The data show a few hundred thousand distinct CDR3 sequences, just under 25% seen once. This specimen comes from a study of T cells in Graves' hyperthyroidism and ophthalmopathy. Points from the study as a whole: Onset of ophthalmopathy came a median approximately 6.9 months after the model predicted it.

The sequence derives from a man aged 45-65 years with Graves' hyperthyroidism. Sequencing was done on a sample of blood.

The CDR3 is CASSLTPSGANVLTF. Written as DNA, the CDR3 is TGTGCCAGCAGCCTGACACCTTCTGGGGCCAACGTCCTGACTTTC. The gene calls are TRBV27 and TRBJ2-6, with unresolved D. This CDR3 comprises 15 residues. V lost 6 bases to trimming and J lost 1 base, with 10 bases between them. In germline, CDR1 is MNHEY, CDR2 SMNVEV (reference sequence).